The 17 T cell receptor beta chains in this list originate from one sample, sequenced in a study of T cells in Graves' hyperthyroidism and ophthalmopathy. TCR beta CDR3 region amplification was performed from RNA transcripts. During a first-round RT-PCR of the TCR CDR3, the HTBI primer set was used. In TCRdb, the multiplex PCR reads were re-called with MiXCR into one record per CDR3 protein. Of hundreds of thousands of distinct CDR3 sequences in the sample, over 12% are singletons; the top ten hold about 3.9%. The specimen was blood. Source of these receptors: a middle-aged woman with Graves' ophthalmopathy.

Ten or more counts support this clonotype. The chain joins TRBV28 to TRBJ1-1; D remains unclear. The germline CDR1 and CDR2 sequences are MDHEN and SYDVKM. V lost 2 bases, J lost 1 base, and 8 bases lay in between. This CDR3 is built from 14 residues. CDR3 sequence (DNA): TGTGCCAGCAGTTTAATCGTATCGAACACTGAAGCTTTCTTT. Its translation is CASSLIVSNTEAFF. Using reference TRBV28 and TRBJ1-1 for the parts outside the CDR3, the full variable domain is DVKVTQSSRYLVKRTGEKVFLECVQDMDHENMFWYRQDPGLGLRLIYFSYDVKMKEKGDIPEGYSVSREKKERFSLILESASTNQTSMYLCASSLIVSNTEAFFGQGTRLTVV.

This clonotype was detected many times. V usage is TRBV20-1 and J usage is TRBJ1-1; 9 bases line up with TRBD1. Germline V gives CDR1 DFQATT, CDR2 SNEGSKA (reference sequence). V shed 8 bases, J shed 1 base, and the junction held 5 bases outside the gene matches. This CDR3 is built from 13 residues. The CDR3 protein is CSTGGGWNTEAFF. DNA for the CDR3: TGCAGTACAGGGGGCGGGTGGAACACTGAAGCTTTCTTT.

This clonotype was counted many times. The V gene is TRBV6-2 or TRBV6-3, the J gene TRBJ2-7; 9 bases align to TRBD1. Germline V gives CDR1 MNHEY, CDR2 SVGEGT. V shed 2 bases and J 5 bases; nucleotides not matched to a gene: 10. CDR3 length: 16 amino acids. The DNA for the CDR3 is TGTGCCAGCAGTTACCCCAAAGGACAGGGGAAGGACGAGCAGTACTTC. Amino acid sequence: CASSYPKGQGKDEQYF.

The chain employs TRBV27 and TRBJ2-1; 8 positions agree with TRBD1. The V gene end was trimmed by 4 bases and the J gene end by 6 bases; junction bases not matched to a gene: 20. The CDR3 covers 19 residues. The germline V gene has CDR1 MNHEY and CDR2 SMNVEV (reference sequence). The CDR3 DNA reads TGTGCCAGCAGTTACAAGGGGCCAGGGGGCCCCCGTCGATCCAATGAGCAGTTCTTC. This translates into CASSYKGPGGPRRSNEQFF.

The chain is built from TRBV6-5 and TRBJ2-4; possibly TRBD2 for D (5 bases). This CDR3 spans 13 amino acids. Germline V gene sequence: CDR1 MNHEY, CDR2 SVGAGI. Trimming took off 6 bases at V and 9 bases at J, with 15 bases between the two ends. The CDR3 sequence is CASRQLGGSIQYF. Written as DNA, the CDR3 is TGTGCCAGCAGACAGCTAGGTGGGAGCATTCAGTACTTC.

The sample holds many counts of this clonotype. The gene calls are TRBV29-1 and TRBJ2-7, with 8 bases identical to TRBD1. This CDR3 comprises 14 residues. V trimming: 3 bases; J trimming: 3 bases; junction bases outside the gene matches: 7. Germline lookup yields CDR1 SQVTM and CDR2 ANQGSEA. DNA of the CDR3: TGCAGCGTTGATGGGGAAACAGGGGGCTACGAGCAGTACTTC. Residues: CSVDGETGGYEQYF.

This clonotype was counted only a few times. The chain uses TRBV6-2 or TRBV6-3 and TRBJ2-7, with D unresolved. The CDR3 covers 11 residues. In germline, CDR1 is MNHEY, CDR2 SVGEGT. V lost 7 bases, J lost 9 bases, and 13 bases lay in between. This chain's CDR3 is CASNAGGAQYF. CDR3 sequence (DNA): TGTGCCAGCAATGCCGGTGGAGCGCAGTACTTC.

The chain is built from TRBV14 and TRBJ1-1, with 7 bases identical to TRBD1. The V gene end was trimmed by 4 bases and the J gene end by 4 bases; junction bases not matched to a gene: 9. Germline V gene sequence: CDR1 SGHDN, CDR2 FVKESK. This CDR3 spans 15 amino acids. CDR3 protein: CASSREGALGTEAFF. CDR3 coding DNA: TGTGCCAGCAGCCGGGAGGGGGCCCTGGGCACTGAAGCTTTCTTT.

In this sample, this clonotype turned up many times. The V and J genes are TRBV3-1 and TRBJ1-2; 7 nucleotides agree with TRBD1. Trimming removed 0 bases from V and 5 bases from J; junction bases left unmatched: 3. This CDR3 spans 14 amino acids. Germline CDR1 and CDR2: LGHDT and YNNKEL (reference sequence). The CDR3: CASSQDGTVYGYTF. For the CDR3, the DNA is TGTGCCAGCAGCCAAGATGGGACAGTGTATGGCTACACCTTC.

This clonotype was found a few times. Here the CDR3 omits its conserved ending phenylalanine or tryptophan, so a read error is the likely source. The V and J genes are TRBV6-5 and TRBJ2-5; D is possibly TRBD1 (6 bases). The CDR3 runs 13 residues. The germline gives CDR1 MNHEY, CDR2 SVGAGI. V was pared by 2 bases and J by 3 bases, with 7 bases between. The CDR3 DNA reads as TGTGCCAGCAGTTACCACAGGGAAGAGACCCAGTACCTC. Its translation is CASSYHREETQYL.

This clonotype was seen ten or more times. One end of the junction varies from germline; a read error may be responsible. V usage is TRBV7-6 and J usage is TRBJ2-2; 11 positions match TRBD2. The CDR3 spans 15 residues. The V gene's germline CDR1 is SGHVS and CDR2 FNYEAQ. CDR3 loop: CASSLAGGPPGELFF. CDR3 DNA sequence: TGTGCCAGCAGTTTAGCGGGAGGGCCCCCCGGGGAGCTGTTTTTT.

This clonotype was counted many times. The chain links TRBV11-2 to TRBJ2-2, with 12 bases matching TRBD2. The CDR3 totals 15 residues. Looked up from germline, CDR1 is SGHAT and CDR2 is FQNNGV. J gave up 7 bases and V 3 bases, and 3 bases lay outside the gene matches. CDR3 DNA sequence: TGTGCCAGCAGCTTGACTAGCGGGAGTTTCGGGGAGCTGTTTTTT. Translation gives CASSLTSGSFGELFF.

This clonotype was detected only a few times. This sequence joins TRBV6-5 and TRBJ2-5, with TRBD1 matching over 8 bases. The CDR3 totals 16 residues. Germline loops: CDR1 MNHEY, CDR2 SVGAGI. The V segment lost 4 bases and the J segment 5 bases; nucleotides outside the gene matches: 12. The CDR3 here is CASSWGRQGSGETQYF. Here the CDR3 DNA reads TGTGCCAGCAGTTGGGGGCGACAGGGGAGTGGTGAGACCCAGTACTTC.

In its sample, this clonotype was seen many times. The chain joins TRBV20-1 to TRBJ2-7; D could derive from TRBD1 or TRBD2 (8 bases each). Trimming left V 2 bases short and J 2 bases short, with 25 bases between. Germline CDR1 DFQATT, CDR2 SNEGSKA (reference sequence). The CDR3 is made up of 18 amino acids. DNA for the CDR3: TGCAGTGCTAGACCGGGACAGGCTCTCAGCGGGAGAGCCTACGAGCAGTACTTC. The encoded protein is CSARPGQALSGRAYEQYF.

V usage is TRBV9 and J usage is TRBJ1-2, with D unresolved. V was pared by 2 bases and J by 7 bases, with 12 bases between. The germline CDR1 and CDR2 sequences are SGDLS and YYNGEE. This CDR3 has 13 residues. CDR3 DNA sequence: TGTGCCAGCAGCGTTGGCGAGTCGGCTGGCTACACCTTC. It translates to CASSVGESAGYTF. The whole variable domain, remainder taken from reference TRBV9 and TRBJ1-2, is DSGVTQTPKHLITATGQRVTLRCSPRSGDLSVYWYQQSLDQGLQFLIQYYNGEERAKGNILERFSAQQFPDLHSELNLSSLELGDSALYFCASSVGESAGYTFGSGTRLTVV.

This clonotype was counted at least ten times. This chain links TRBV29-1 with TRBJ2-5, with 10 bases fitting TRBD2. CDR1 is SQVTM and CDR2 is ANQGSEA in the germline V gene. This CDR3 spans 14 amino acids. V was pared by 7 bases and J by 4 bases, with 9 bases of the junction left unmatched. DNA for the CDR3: TGCAGCGCCTCCGCTGCTAGCGGGAGAGAGACCCAGTACTTC. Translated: CSASAASGRETQYF.

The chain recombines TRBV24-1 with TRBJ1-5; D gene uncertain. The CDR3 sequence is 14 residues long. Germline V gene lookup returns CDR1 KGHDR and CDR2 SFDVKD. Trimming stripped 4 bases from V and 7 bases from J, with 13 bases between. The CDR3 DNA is TGTGCCACCAGTGAGGCAGGCCCCCACCAGCCCCAGCATTTT. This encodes CATSEAGPHQPQHF.